This TCR beta chain appears in the sequencing data of a study of Ad26.COV2.S vaccination and SARS-CoV-2 variants. Documented treatment: roughly 18 received Ad26.COV2.S at low or high dose, single or two shots; 5 received placebo; per-sample allocation not given. The study sampled participants on day 63 after the first vaccine or placebo injection. CDR1 is SGHDN, CDR2 FVKESK, per germline. CDR3 length: 14 amino acids. The germline V and J ends were trimmed by 0 bases and 10 bases, with 14 bases remaining between them. Clones were read by immunoSEQ multiplex PCR, and TCRdb kept only the in-frame ones, dropping some. Of around 300,000 clones listed, 86% were seen once; the top ten hold roughly 10%.

This receptor was identified in a person between 18 and 65 years old who received the Ad26.COV2.S COVID-19 vaccine or a placebo. The sequencing used peripheral blood, collected in a trial of Ad26.COV2.S vaccine versus placebo. This chain joins TRBV14 and TRBJ2-3; D tentatively reads TRBD1 or TRBD2 (5 bases each). CDR3 loop: CASSQEGPGTAQYF. CDR3 in DNA: TGTGCCAGCAGCCAAGAAGGGCCGGGGACGGCGCAGTATTTT. The whole variable domain, filled in from reference TRBV14 and TRBJ2-3, reads EAGVTQFPSHSVIEKGQTVTLRCDPISGHDNLYWYRRVMGKEIKFLLHFVKESKQDESGMPNNRFLAERTGGTYSTLKVQPAELEDSGVYFCASSQEGPGTAQYFGPGTRLTVL.